This T cell receptor beta chain was sequenced during a study of blood T cell repertoires in COVID-19. Across the study: The origin of the acute and convalescent COVID-19 samples was the United States, Italy and Spain. The cDNA or gDNA used as material had been derived from T cells, B-cell-depleted T cells, or PBMCs.

This clone was counted a few times. In the source study's methods: Amplified reference gene primers provided the basis for estimating nucleated cell counts. Measured with immunoSEQ multiplex PCR; TCRdb has only the in-frame clones, and not every one. That table gives V, J and clone size, and the DNA gave D and trimming. The top ten clones hold approximately 1.5% of a sample with roughly 30,000 clones, about 90% of them seen once. The CDR3 runs to 14 residues. Germline V gene lookup returns CDR1 SGHDT and CDR2 YYEEEE. V shed 0 bases, J shed 16 bases, and the junction held 11 bases outside the gene matches.

The receptor was isolated from a man aged 60 to 69 with active COVID-19. The chain joins TRBV5-6 to TRBJ2-1; 9 nucleotides agree with TRBD1. The material sequenced was peripheral blood. CDR3 bases: TGTGCCAGCAGCTTGGATCTGGGACAGGGTATGAACTTCTTC. Translation: CASSLDLGQGMNFF.